This T cell receptor (beta chain) was obtained from a study of T cells in localized non-small cell lung cancer. Study-level points and caveats: Those with higher blood T cell density had longer overall survival.

CDR3 length: 13 residues. The germline V gene has CDR1 SGHNT and CDR2 YYREEE (reference sequence). V was trimmed by 0 bases and J by 4 bases, leaving 6 bases between them. TCRdb's table, derived via immunoSEQ multiplex PCR, lists solely in-frame clones and lacks some. The table includes some 71,000 clones, about four fifths detected once. In its sample, this clone was seen once. Its target is unknown. The sample was peripheral blood, taken before any cancer treatment. The chain uses TRBV5-4 and TRBJ2-3; unclear D gene. This TCR was sampled from an older female donor with stage I lung adenocarcinoma. The CDR3 sequence: CASSLAPSDTQYF. DNA of the CDR3: TGTGCCAGCAGCTTGGCCCCCTCAGATACGCAGTATTTT.